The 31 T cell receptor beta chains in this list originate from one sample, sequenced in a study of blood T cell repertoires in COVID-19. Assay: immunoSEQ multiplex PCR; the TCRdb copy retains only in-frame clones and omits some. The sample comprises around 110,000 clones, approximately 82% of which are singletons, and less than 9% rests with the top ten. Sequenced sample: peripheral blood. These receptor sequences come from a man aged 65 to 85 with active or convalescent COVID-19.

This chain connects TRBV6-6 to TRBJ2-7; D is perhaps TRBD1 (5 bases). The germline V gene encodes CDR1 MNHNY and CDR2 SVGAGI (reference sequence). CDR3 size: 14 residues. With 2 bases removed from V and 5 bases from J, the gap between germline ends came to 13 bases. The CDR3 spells CASSYPVAGNEQYF. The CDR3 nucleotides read TGTGCCAGCAGTTACCCCGTGGCAGGGAACGAGCAGTACTTC.

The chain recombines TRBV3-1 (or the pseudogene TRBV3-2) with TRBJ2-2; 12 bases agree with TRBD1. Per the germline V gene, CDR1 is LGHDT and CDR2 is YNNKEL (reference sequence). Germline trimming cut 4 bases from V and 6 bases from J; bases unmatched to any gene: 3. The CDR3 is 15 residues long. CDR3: CASSRGTGGAGELFF. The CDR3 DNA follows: TGTGCCAGCAGCCGCGGGACAGGGGGCGCCGGGGAGCTGTTTTTT.

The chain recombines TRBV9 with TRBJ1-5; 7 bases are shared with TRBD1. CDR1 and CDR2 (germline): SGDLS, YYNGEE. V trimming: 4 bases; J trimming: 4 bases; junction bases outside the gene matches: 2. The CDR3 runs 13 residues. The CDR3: CASSQGVNQPQHF. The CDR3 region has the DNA TGTGCCAGCAGCCAGGGGGTGAATCAGCCCCAGCATTTT.

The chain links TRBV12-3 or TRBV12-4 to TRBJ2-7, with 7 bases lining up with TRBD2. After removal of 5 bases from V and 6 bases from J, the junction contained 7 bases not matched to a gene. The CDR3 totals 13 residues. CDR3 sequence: CASSQGGGGEQYF. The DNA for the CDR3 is TGTGCCAGCAGTCAAGGCGGGGGTGGCGAGCAGTACTTC.

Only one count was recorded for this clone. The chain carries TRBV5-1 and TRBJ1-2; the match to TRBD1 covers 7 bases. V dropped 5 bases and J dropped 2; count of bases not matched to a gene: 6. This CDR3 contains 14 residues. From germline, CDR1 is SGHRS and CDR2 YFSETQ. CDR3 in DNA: TGCGCCAGCAGTACTGGGGACAGCAACTATGGCTACACCTTC. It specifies CASSTGDSNYGYTF.

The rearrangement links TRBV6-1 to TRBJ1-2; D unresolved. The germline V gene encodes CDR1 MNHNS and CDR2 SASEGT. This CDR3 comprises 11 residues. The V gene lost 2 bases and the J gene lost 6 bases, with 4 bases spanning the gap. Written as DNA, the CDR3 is TGTGCCAGCAGTGAACCGGATGGCTACACCTTC. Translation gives CASSEPDGYTF.

The DNA of the CDR3 is TGTGCCAGCGGAGTGGAGACCCAGTACTTC. Its protein is CASGVETQYF. The chain has TRBV2 and TRBJ2-5; D not certain. The CDR3 runs 10 residues. Germline CDR1 and CDR2: SNHLY and FYNNEI. Trimming left V 8 bases short and J 5 bases short, with 6 bases between.

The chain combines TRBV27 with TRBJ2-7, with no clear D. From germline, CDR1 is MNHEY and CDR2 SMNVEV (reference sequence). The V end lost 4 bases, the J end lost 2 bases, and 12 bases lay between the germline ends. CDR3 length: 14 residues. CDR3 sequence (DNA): TGTGCCAGCAGTTCCCCAGGTTACCCCTACGAGCAGTACTTC. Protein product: CASSSPGYPYEQYF.

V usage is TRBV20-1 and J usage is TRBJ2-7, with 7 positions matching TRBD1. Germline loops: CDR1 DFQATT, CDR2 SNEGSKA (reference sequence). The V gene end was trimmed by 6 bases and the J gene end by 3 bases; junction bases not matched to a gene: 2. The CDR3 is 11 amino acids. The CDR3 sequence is CSAGQVYEQYF. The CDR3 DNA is TGCAGTGCCGGACAGGTCTACGAGCAGTACTTC.

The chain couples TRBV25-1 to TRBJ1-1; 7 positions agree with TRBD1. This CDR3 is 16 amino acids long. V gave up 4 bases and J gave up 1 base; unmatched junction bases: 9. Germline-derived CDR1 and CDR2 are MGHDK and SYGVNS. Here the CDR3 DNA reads TGTGCCAGCAGTGCTGCAGGGGGTCCTACGAACACTGAAGCTTTCTTT. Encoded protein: CASSAAGGPTNTEAFF.

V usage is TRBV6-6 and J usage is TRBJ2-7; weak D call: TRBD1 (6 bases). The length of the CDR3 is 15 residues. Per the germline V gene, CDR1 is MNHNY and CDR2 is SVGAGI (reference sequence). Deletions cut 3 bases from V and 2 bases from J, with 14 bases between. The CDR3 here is CASSYPSQGTYEQYF. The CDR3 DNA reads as TGTGCCAGCAGTTATCCGTCTCAGGGGACCTACGAGCAGTACTTC.

The CDR3 loop is CASSLIQGDPYGYTF. In nucleotides, the CDR3 is TGTGCCAGCAGCTTAATACAGGGGGACCCCTATGGCTACACCTTC. The chain has TRBV7-3 and TRBJ1-2; TRBD1 agrees at 8 bases. J lost 4 bases, V lost 1 base, and 5 bases had no gene match. The CDR3 sequence is 15 residues long. The germline V gene has CDR1 SGHTA and CDR2 FQGTGA.

The CDR3 bases are TGTGCCAGCAGTGAAGTGGGCAGGGGCTATGGCTACACCTTC. Its translation is CASSEVGRGYGYTF. The chain joins TRBV6-1 to TRBJ1-2; a weak D match, TRBD1 (6 bases). This CDR3 spans 14 amino acids. V gave up 1 base and J gave up 4 bases, with 10 bases separating them. The germline V gene has CDR1 MNHNS and CDR2 SASEGT.

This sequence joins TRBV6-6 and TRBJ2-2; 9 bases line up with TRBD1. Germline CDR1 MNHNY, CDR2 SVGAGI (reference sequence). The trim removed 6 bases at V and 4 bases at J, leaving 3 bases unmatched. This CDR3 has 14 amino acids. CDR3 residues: CASRDRGITGELFF. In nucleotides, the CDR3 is TGTGCCAGCAGGGACAGGGGAATCACCGGGGAGCTGTTTTTT.

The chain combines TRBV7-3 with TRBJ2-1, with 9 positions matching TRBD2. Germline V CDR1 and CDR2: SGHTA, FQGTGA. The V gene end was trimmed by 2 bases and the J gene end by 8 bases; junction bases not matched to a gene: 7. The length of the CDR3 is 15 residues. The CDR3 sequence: CASSLGGRAGDEQFF. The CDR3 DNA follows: TGTGCCAGCAGCTTAGGCGGGAGGGCAGGTGATGAGCAGTTCTTC.

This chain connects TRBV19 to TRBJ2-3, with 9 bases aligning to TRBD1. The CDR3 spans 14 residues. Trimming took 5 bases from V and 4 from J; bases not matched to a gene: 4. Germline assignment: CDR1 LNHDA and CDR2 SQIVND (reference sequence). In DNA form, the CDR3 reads TGTGCCAGTAGTGACAGGGGGTGGGCAGATACGCAGTATTTT. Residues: CASSDRGWADTQYF. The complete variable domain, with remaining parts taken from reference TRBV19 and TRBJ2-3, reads DGGITQSPKYLFRKEGQNVTLSCEQNLNHDAMYWYRQDPGQGLRLIYYSQIVNDFQKGDIAEGYSVSREKKESFPLTVTSAQKNPTAFYLCASSDRGWADTQYFGPGTRLTVL.

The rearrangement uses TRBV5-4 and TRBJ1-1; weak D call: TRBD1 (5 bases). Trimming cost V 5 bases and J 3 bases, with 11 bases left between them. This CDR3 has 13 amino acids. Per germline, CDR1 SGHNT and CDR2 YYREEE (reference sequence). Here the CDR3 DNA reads TGTGCCAGCAGGCGATGGGGCGACACTGAAGCTTTCTTT. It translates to CASRRWGDTEAFF.

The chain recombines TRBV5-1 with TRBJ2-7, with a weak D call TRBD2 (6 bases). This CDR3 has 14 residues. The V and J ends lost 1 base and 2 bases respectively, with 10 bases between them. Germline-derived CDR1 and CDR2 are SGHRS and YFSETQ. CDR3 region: CASSLSGGTYEQYF. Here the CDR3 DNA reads TGCGCCAGCAGCTTGAGTGGCGGGACCTACGAGCAGTACTTC.

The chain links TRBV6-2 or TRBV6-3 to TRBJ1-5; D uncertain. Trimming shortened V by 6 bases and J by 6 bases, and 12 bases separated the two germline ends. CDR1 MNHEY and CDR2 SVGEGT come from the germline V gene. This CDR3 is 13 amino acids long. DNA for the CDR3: TGTGCCAGCAGCCCCACATACGCTCAGCCCCAGCATTTT. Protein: CASSPTYAQPQHF.

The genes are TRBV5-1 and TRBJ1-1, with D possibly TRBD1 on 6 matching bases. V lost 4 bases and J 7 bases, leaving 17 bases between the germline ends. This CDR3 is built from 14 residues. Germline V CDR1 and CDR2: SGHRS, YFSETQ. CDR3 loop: CASSPTQGRGEAFF. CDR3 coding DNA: TGCGCCAGCAGCCCCACCCAGGGCAGGGGTGAAGCTTTCTTT.

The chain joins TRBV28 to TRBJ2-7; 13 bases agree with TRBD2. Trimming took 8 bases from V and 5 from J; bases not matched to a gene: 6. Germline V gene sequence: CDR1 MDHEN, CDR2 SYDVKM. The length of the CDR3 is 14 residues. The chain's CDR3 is CASGSGLAGNEQYF. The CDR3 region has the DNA TGTGCCAGCGGCTCGGGACTAGCGGGAAACGAGCAGTACTTC. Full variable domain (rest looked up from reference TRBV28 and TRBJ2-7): DVKVTQSSRYLVKRTGEKVFLECVQDMDHENMFWYRQDPGLGLRLIYFSYDVKMKEKGDIPEGYSVSREKKERFSLILESASTNQTSMYLCASGSGLAGNEQYFGPGTRLTVT.

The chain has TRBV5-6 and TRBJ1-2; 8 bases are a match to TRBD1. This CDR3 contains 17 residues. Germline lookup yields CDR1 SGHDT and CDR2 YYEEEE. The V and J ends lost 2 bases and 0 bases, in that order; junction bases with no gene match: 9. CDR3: CASSLGPGQVTNYGYTF. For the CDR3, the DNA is TGTGCCAGCAGCTTAGGGCCGGGACAGGTAACTAACTATGGCTACACCTTC.

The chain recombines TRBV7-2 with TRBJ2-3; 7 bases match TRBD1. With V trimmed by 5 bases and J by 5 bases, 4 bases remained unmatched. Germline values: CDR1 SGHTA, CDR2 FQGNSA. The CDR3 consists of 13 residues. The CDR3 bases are TGTGCCAGCAGCGACGGACAGGTAGATACGCAGTATTTT. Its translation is CASSDGQVDTQYF.

The CDR3 protein is CASSLDRGDQPQHF. CDR3 sequence (DNA): TGTGCCAGCAGCCTAGACAGGGGGGACCAGCCCCAGCATTTT. The chain joins TRBV28 to TRBJ1-5; 9 bases align to TRBD1. This CDR3 has 14 amino acids. The germline gives CDR1 MDHEN, CDR2 SYDVKM. With V trimmed by 6 bases and J by 7 bases, 7 bases remained unmatched.

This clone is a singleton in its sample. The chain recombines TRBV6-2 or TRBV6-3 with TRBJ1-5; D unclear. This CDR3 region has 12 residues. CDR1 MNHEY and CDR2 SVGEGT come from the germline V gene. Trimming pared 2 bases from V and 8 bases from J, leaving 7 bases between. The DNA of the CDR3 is TGTGCCAGCAGTTACGGTGCGAAGCCCCAGCATTTT. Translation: CASSYGAKPQHF.

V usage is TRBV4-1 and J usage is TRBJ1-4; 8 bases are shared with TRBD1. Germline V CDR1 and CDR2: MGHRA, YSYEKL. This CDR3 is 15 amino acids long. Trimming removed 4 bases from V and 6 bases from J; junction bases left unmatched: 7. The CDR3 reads CASSRRQGFDEKLFF. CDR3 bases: TGCGCCAGCAGCCGTCGACAGGGGTTTGATGAAAAACTGTTTTTT.

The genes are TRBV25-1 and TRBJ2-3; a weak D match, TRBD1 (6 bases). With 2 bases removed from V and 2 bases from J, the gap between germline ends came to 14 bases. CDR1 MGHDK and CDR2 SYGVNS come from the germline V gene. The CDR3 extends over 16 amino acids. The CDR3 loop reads CASSEKGGHITDTQYF. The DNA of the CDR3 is TGTGCCAGCAGTGAAAAAGGGGGACACATCACAGATACGCAGTATTTT. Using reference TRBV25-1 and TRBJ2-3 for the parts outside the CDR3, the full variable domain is EADIYQTPRYLVIGTGKKITLECSQTMGHDKMYWYQQDPGMELHLIHYSYGVNSTEKGDLSSESTVSRIRTEHFPLTLESARPSHTSQYLCASSEKGGHITDTQYFGPGTRLTVL.

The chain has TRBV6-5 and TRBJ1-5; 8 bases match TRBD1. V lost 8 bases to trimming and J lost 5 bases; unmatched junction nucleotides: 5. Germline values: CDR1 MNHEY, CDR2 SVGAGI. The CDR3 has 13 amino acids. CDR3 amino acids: CASWPGGHQPQHF. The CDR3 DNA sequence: TGTGCCAGCTGGCCAGGGGGCCATCAGCCCCAGCATTTT.

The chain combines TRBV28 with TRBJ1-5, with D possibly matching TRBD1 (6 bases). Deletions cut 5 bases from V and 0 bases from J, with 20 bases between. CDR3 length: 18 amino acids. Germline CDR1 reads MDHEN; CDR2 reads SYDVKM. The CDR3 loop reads CASSNPEGGGFSNQPQHF. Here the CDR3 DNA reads TGTGCCAGCAGTAACCCCGAAGGGGGGGGCTTTAGCAATCAGCCCCAGCATTTT.

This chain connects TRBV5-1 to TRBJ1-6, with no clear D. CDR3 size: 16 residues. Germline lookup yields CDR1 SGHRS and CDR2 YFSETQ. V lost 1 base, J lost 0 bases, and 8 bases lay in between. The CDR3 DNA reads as TGCGCCAGCAGCTTGAAAGGGAGCTCCTATAATTCACCCCTCCACTTT. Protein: CASSLKGSSYNSPLHF.

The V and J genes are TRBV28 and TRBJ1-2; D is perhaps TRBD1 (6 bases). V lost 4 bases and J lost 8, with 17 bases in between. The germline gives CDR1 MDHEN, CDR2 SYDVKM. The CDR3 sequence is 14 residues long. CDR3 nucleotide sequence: TGTGCCAGCAGTTCAAGGGGGGGGAGTTACGGCTACACCTTC. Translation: CASSSRGGSYGYTF.